The 6 T cell receptor beta chains below come from one sample, sequenced in a study of shared clonotypes between healthy human individuals. Assay used: immunoSEQ multiplex PCR; TCRdb lists only in-frame clones, some missing. The sample includes over 2 million clones, just under 95% of them seen just once. Sequenced input: naive CD4+ T cells from PBMCs. The subset here: CD45RA+ positively selected. Source of these receptors: a man between 18 and 35 years old in good health. Some clones in this sample may be carry-over from other donors' samples.

J is TRBJ1-5 and V is TRBV19; 7 bases line up with TRBD1. CDR1 and CDR2 (germline): LNHDA, SQIVND (reference sequence). The junction had 4 bases not matched to a gene; V was cut back by 5 bases and J by 6 bases. The CDR3 is 13 amino acids. DNA of the CDR3: TGTGCCAGTAGTCGACAGGGAATTCAGCCCCAGCATTTT. This sequence encodes CASSRQGIQPQHF.

The chain couples TRBV9 to TRBJ2-1, with D unresolved. Germline V gene lookup returns CDR1 SGDLS and CDR2 YYNGEE. V lost 4 bases and J 8 bases, leaving 19 bases between the germline ends. The CDR3 covers 15 residues. In nucleotides, the CDR3 is TGTGCCAGCAGCCCACAATCTACCCCGTACCATGAGCAGTTCTTC. Protein: CASSPQSTPYHEQFF.

DNA for the CDR3: TGTGCCAGCAGCCCCGGACAGGGGTTAGAGGGAACTGAAGCTTTCTTT. Its translation: CASSPGQGLEGTEAFF. The chain links TRBV5-4 to TRBJ1-1, with 9 bases matching TRBD1. This CDR3 is 16 amino acids long. With 4 bases clipped from V and 5 bases from J, the junction kept 12 bases outside the gene matches. CDR1 SGHNT and CDR2 YYREEE come from the germline V gene (reference sequence).

This clone was found a few times. The chain combines TRBV30 with TRBJ1-2; 8 nucleotides align to TRBD1. The germline V gene encodes CDR1 GTSNPN and CDR2 SVGIG (reference sequence). The V gene end was trimmed by 2 bases and the J gene end by 5 bases; junction bases not matched to a gene: 13. The CDR3 runs to 16 residues. The CDR3 region has the DNA TGTGCCTGGAGTACACCCCGGGACAGGAGTAGGTATGGCTACACCTTC. It translates to CAWSTPRDRSRYGYTF.

The J gene is TRBJ1-5, the V gene TRBV28; D uncertain. This CDR3 spans 15 amino acids. Trimming shortened V by 1 base and J by 5 bases, and 12 bases separated the two germline ends. CDR1 is MDHEN, CDR2 SYDVKM, per germline. CDR3 protein: CASSLSGRWDQPQHF. The DNA for the CDR3 is TGTGCCAGCAGTTTATCCGGCAGGTGGGATCAGCCCCAGCATTTT.

The chain recombines TRBV25-1 with TRBJ2-3; D remains unclear. From germline, CDR1 is MGHDK and CDR2 SYGVNS. V was pared by 5 bases and J by 2 bases, with 11 bases between. The CDR3 totals 14 residues. DNA for the CDR3: TGTGCCAGCAGTCCAGGACCGAACACAGATACGCAGTATTTT. Amino acids: CASSPGPNTDTQYF.